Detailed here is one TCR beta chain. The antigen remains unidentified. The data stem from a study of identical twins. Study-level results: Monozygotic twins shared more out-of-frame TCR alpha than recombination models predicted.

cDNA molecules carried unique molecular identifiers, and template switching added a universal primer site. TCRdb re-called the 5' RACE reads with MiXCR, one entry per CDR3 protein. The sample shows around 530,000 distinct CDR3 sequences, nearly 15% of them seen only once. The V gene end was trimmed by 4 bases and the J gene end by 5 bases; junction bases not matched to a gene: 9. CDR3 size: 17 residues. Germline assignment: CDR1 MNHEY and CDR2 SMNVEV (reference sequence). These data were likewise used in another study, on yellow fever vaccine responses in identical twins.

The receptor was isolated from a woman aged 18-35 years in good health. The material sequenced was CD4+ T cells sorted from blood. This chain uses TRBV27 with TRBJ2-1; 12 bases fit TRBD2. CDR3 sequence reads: CASSSSAGLAGDNEQFF. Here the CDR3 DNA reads TGTGCCAGCAGTTCATCCGCGGGACTAGCGGGTGACAATGAGCAGTTCTTC.